Detailed here is one T cell receptor beta chain. What it binds is not known. The sample comes from a study of cytomegalovirus exposure and HLA in healthy donors. Notes on the study in general: The authors later found most CMV-associated TCR beta chains appeared HLA-restricted.

CDR1 is KGHSH, CDR2 LQKENI, per germline. The CDR3 totals 14 residues. PCR employed 60 Vbeta and 13 Jbeta primers. Repertoires were generated with immunoSEQ multiplex PCR, while TCRdb's copy carries only in-frame clones and drops some. The repertoire consists of roughly 60,000 clones, with around 83% occurring once and the leading ten covering roughly 4.5%. The rearrangement links TRBV18 to TRBJ2-5, with D maybe TRBD2 (5 bases). The J call is in doubt because the DNA end fits TRBJ2-7 better. This receptor was identified in a man aged 25 to 40 in good health and CMV-seronegative. Sequencing was performed on PBMCs. The CDR3 here is CASSPRNGNYEQYF. In nucleotides, the CDR3 is TGTGCCAGCTCACCTCGGAACGGGAACTACGAGCAGTACTTC.